A single sample is the source of the 26 T cell receptor beta chains below, sequenced in a study of response to subunit inactivated influenza vaccine. TCRdb re-analysed the RT-PCR reads in MiXCR, keeping a single row per CDR3 protein. There are about 540,000 distinct CDR3 sequences in the sample; under 30% occur only once, and 2.5% to 3% lies in the top ten. These data were also reused for a study on T cells expressing NK-cell markers. This second study says: What made the TCR beta cDNA was 5'RACE template switching with UMIs.

This material consisted of CD4+ T cells sorted from PBMCs, taken 12 days after vaccination. The source is a man aged 45-60 years who received an inactivated influenza vaccine.

This clonotype was found a few times. The chain links TRBV10-3 to TRBJ2-7, with D uncertain. The ends were cut back, 10 bases at V and 1 base at J, with 14 bases in the middle. This CDR3 is 13 amino acids long. Germline CDR1 reads ENHRY; CDR2 reads SYGVKD. This CDR3 is CATNRPQSYEQYF. The CDR3 DNA follows: TGTGCCACCAACCGGCCACAGTCCTACGAGCAGTACTTC.

This sequence joins TRBV7-8 and TRBJ2-1; 9 bases align to TRBD2. The germline gives CDR1 SGHVS, CDR2 FQNEAQ. The ends lost 3 bases at V and 0 bases at J; junction bases unmatched: 12. The CDR3 covers 19 residues. The CDR3 nucleotides are TGTGCCAGCAGCTTGTTAGTACGAGCGGGGGGCTACTCCTACAATGAGCAGTTCTTC. Protein: CASSLLVRAGGYSYNEQFF. Using reference TRBV7-8 and TRBJ2-1 for the parts outside the CDR3, the full variable domain is GAGVSQSPRYKVAKRGQDVALRCDPISGHVSLFWYQQALGQGPEFLTYFQNEAQLDKSGLPSDRFFAERPEGSVSTLKIQRTQQEDSAVYLCASSLLVRAGGYSYNEQFFGPGTRLTVL.

This chain links TRBV29-1 with TRBJ1-5; D is possibly TRBD1 (5 bases). Germline V gives CDR1 SQVTM, CDR2 ANQGSEA. Trimming pared 4 bases from V and 0 bases from J, leaving 13 bases between. The length of the CDR3 is 15 residues. The CDR3 DNA sequence: TGCAGCGTTGTATTCGGGGGTTATAGCAATCAGCCCCAGCATTTT. This encodes CSVVFGGYSNQPQHF.

The gene calls are TRBV3-1 and TRBJ2-2; 11 nucleotides agree with TRBD1. CDR1 and CDR2 from the germline V gene are LGHDT and YNNKEL (reference sequence). This CDR3 has 15 residues. The junction had 1 base not matched to a gene; V was cut back by 1 base and J by 6 bases. The CDR3 loop is CASSQVGQGAGELFF. CDR3 coding DNA: TGTGCCAGCAGCCAAGTGGGACAGGGGGCCGGGGAGCTGTTTTTT.

The rearrangement uses TRBV5-1 and TRBJ2-4, with 7 bases identical to TRBD2. The CDR3 length is 15 residues. CDR1 and CDR2 (germline): SGHRS, YFSETQ. The V gene end was trimmed by 4 bases and the J gene end by 0 bases; junction bases not matched to a gene: 4. CDR3 sequence (DNA): TGCGCCAGCAGCCGGGGGGACGTAGCCAAAAACATTCAGTACTTC. This gives the protein CASSRGDVAKNIQYF. Using reference TRBV5-1 and TRBJ2-4 for the parts outside the CDR3, the full variable domain is KAGVTQTPRYLIKTRGQQVTLSCSPISGHRSVSWYQQTPGQGLQFLFEYFSETQRNKGNFPGRFSGRQFSNSRSEMNVSTLELGDSALYLCASSRGDVAKNIQYFGAGTRLSVL.

A few counts support this clonotype. This rearrangement joins TRBV18 to TRBJ2-1, with 14 bases that match TRBD2. CDR3 length: 20 amino acids. V shed 5 bases and J 5 bases; nucleotides not matched to a gene: 17. The germline V gene has CDR1 KGHSH and CDR2 LQKENI. CDR3 nucleotides: TGTGCCAGCTCAGCCCCCCTGACTAGCGGGAGGGTCTTTGCTCACAATGAGCAGTTCTTC. This gives the protein CASSAPLTSGRVFAHNEQFF. Looking up the rest from reference TRBV18 and TRBJ2-1 gives the full variable domain: NAGVMQNPRHLVRRRGQEARLRCSPMKGHSHVYWYRQLPEEGLKFMVYLQKENIIDESGMPKERFSAEFPKEGPSILRIQQVVRGDSAAYFCASSAPLTSGRVFAHNEQFFGPGTRLTVL.

Of note for this clonotype: The junction and the germline gene differ at one end; a read error may be behind it. The chain links TRBV4-2 to TRBJ2-7; no definite D call. There are 13 residues in the CDR3. Germline assignment: CDR1 LGHNA and CDR2 YNFKEQ. As DNA, the CDR3 is TGTGCCATCAGCCGCGAGCTCCTCTGCGAGCAGTACTTC. Translating it yields CAISRELLCEQYF.

This chain uses TRBV5-1 with TRBJ2-3; 8 positions agree with TRBD2. CDR1 SGHRS and CDR2 YFSETQ come from the germline V gene. The CDR3 totals 16 residues. Unmatched junction bases numbered 15, after V lost 4 bases and J lost 8 bases. The CDR3 DNA reads TGCGCCAGCAGCCCGGGGACTAGTGCTCGTCAGGGTACGCAGTATTTT. This encodes CASSPGTSARQGTQYF.

The V gene is TRBV2, the J gene TRBJ2-1; tentatively, D is TRBD1 or TRBD2 (5 bases each). The CDR3 contains 12 residues. The V and J ends lost 3 bases and 9 bases respectively, with 9 bases between them. In germline, CDR1 is SNHLY, CDR2 FYNNEI. The CDR3 coding sequence is TGTGCCAGCAGTGAGCAGAGGGGTGAGCAGTTCTTC. It translates to CASSEQRGEQFF.

The chain is built from TRBV2 and TRBJ1-3; D is ambiguous. The germline V and J ends were trimmed by 3 bases and 2 bases, with 11 bases remaining between them. The CDR3 spans 15 residues. CDR1 is SNHLY and CDR2 is FYNNEI in the germline V gene. CDR3: CASSDRVGTGNTIYF. The DNA for the CDR3 is TGTGCCAGCAGTGATCGGGTAGGGACTGGAAACACCATATATTTT.

This clonotype was recorded a few times. The DNA of the CDR3 is TGTGCCAGCAGCCAAGACAACAGGAACACAGATACGCAGTATTTT. Protein sequence: CASSQDNRNTDTQYF. The chain couples TRBV14 to TRBJ2-3; the D gene is possibly TRBD1 (5 bases). V was cut by 0 bases and J by 2 bases, with 9 bases left in between. The CDR3 length is 15 residues. Germline CDR1 reads SGHDN; CDR2 reads FVKESK.

This clonotype was found a few times. This chain connects TRBV5-4 to TRBJ2-2, with D tentatively TRBD1 (5 bases). The CDR3 runs to 15 residues. CDR1 is SGHNT, CDR2 YYREEE, per germline (reference sequence). V lost 0 bases, J lost 7 bases, and 13 bases lay in between. CDR3 coding DNA: TGTGCCAGCAGCTTGGGCCGGGTGGACAACGGGGAGCTGTTTTTT. Amino acids: CASSLGRVDNGELFF.

V is TRBV7-2 and J is TRBJ2-2; D remains unclear. Germline CDR1 and CDR2: SGHTA and FQGNSA. V was pared by 6 bases and J by 6 bases, with 14 bases between. The length of the CDR3 is 14 residues. The CDR3 bases are TGTGCCAGCAGTCCTGGAAGGACGGCCGGGGAGCTGTTTTTT. The encoded protein is CASSPGRTAGELFF.

This clonotype was seen more than once but under ten times. The J gene is TRBJ2-7, the V gene TRBV4-2; 7 nucleotides line up with TRBD1. The CDR3 is 16 residues long. V trimming: 3 bases; J trimming: 3 bases; junction bases outside the gene matches: 11. Looked up from germline, CDR1 is LGHNA and CDR2 is YNFKEQ. Written as DNA, the CDR3 is TGTGCCAGCAGCCAGTCTACGGGACAGAGCTTCTACGAGCAGTACTTC. This sequence encodes CASSQSTGQSFYEQYF.

The rearrangement joins TRBV12-3 or TRBV12-4 to TRBJ2-4, with 7 bases matching TRBD1. CDR3 length equals 15 residues. The J segment lost 0 bases and the V segment lost 5 bases, leaving 4 bases of the junction unmatched. The CDR3 DNA is TGTGCCAGCAGTCGGACAGGAATAGCCAAAAACATTCAGTACTTC. Translated, it gives CASSRTGIAKNIQYF.

This clonotype was seen a handful of times. This rearrangement joins TRBV10-2 to TRBJ1-5; weak D call: TRBD1 (5 bases). V was shortened by 3 bases and J by 5 bases, with 14 bases between the two germline ends. CDR1 is WSHSY and CDR2 is SAAADI in the germline V gene. This CDR3 comprises 15 residues. For the CDR3, the DNA is TGCGCCAGCAGTGATCACAGGATAACATATCAGCCCCAGCATTTT. Translated: CASSDHRITYQPQHF.

This clonotype was seen a few times. The chain joins TRBV4-3 to TRBJ2-5; 8 nucleotides match TRBD1. CDR1 LGHNA and CDR2 YSLEER come from the germline V gene. V shed 0 bases, J shed 4 bases, and the junction held 1 base outside the gene matches. This CDR3 spans 14 amino acids. The CDR3 nucleotides read TGCGCCAGCAGCCAAGATGACAGGGGAGAGACCCAGTACTTC. Translation gives CASSQDDRGETQYF.

The V and J genes are TRBV20-1 and TRBJ2-7; no reliable D call. Germline CDR1 reads DFQATT; CDR2 reads SNEGSKA (reference sequence). V was shortened by 3 bases and J by 6 bases, with 12 bases between the two germline ends. The CDR3 loop spans 12 amino acids. DNA of the CDR3: TGCAGTGCTAGCCCAGTCAACCGCGAGCAGTACTTC. Protein: CSASPVNREQYF.

Only a few counts were recorded for this clonotype. This chain joins TRBV20-1 and TRBJ2-5; TRBD2 is a possible D gene (5 bases). Germline CDR1 is DFQATT and CDR2 is SNEGSKA (reference sequence). The CDR3 runs to 15 residues. Trimming took 0 bases from V and 4 from J, leaving 15 bases between them. DNA of the CDR3: TGCAGTGCTAGAGATCCCCGAATAGGAGGAGAGACCCAGTACTTC. Protein product: CSARDPRIGGETQYF.

This clonotype has a handful of counts. The rearrangement links TRBV6-2 or TRBV6-3 to TRBJ1-2; perhaps TRBD1 as D (6 bases). V lost 6 bases, J lost 4 bases, and 24 bases lay in between. Germline values: CDR1 MNHEY, CDR2 SVGEGT. CDR3 size: 17 residues. CDR3 sequence reads: CASRALHTGPTLYGYTF. CDR3 bases: TGTGCCAGCAGGGCCCTCCACACAGGGCCTACCCTCTATGGCTACACCTTC.

The table lists this clonotype with a few counts. V is TRBV5-1 and J is TRBJ2-3, with D maybe TRBD2 (5 bases). The CDR3 is 18 amino acids. V lost 3 bases, J lost 4 bases, and 24 bases lay in between. CDR1 is SGHRS, CDR2 YFSETQ, per germline. CDR3 nucleotide sequence: TGCGCCAGCAGCTCAGCTTCTTCAGGTCGTACCGGGGCAGATACGCAGTATTTT. This translates into CASSSASSGRTGADTQYF.

There are a few counts of this clonotype. The chain uses TRBV7-2 and TRBJ2-3, with TRBD1 matching 8 bases. Germline lookup yields CDR1 SGHTA and CDR2 FQGNSA. This CDR3 has 15 residues. V shed 6 bases, J shed 2 bases, and the junction held 7 bases outside the gene matches. The CDR3 DNA sequence: TGTGCCAGCAGTTCGACAGGGGTCGCCACAGATACGCAGTATTTT. Protein: CASSSTGVATDTQYF.

The chain uses TRBV5-1 and TRBJ2-5, with TRBD1 matching over 9 bases. This CDR3 comprises 15 residues. Germline assignment: CDR1 SGHRS and CDR2 YFSETQ. V gave up 4 bases and J gave up 5 bases; unmatched junction bases: 9. The CDR3 reads CASSLNRGPWETQYF. The DNA for the CDR3 is TGCGCCAGCAGCCTAAACAGGGGGCCTTGGGAGACCCAGTACTTC.

V gene TRBV10-3 combines with J gene TRBJ1-6, with 8 bases that match TRBD1. With 3 bases clipped from V and 9 bases from J, the junction kept 10 bases outside the gene matches. The V gene's germline CDR1 is ENHRY and CDR2 SYGVKD. The length of the CDR3 is 16 residues. The CDR3 region has the DNA TGTGCCATCAGTGAAAGACAACGACAGGGGAGTTCACCCCTCCACTTT. The encoded protein is CAISERQRQGSSPLHF.

As to this clonotype: The junction differs from germline at one of its ends, possibly a read error. The V and J genes are TRBV27 and TRBJ1-6; 8 nucleotides align to TRBD1. The V gene's germline CDR1 is MNHEY and CDR2 SMNVEV (reference sequence). The CDR3 spans 16 residues. The CDR3 region is CASRTGGLLYNSPLHF. The CDR3 DNA reads TGTGCCAGCAGAACAGGGGGACTTCTCTATAATTCACCCCTCCATTTT.

A few counts support this clonotype. The gene calls are TRBV6-2 or TRBV6-3 and TRBJ2-2; TRBD1 matches at 8 bases. The CDR3 is 16 amino acids. Germline CDR1 MNHEY, CDR2 SVGEGT. J was trimmed by 1 base and V by 3 bases; bases with no gene match: 4. The DNA of the CDR3 is TGTGCCAGCAGTTATACCGGGACAGGGAACACCGGGGAGCTGTTTTTT. Translation: CASSYTGTGNTGELFF.